Below, 3 T cell receptor beta chains from the same sample are listed, as sequenced in a study of human T cells and chemical hapten exposure. One entry per CDR3 protein results from TCRdb running MiXCR on the RACE reads. The repertoire consists of about 380,000 distinct CDR3 sequences, with roughly 4.8% occurring once and the leading ten covering 2% to 2.5%. The time point: patch test 1, 2 weeks after DPC sensitization. Treatment defined: therapeutic diphenylcyclopropenone sensitization with weekly scalp DPC. This specimen consisted of whole blood, obtained in connection with sensitization to the hapten diphenylcyclopropenone (DPC). These TCRs come from a woman between 45 and 60 years old with alopecia areata. Some clones in this sample may be carry-over from other donors' samples.

This clonotype was seen many times. The rearrangement links TRBV7-9 to TRBJ2-3, with 10 bases aligning to TRBD1. V was clipped by 5 bases and J by 6 bases; unmatched bases: 11. The CDR3 runs to 16 residues. Germline lookup yields CDR1 SEHNR and CDR2 FQNEAQ (reference sequence). As DNA, the CDR3 is TGTGCCAGCAGCCCAGACGACAGGGGGCGCCCCGATACGCAGTATTTT. It encodes CASSPDDRGRPDTQYF.

V usage is TRBV3-1 and J usage is TRBJ2-3; 11 bases map to TRBD2. V was clipped by 5 bases and J by 0 bases; unmatched bases: 4. Germline V CDR1 and CDR2: LGHDT, YNNKEL (reference sequence). The CDR3 covers 16 residues. In DNA, the CDR3 is TGTGCCAGCAGCGCACTAGCGGGAGATAGCACAGATACGCAGTATTTT. This encodes CASSALAGDSTDTQYF.

This clonotype turned up a few times. V usage is TRBV10-3 and J usage is TRBJ1-4, with D perhaps TRBD1 (6 bases). V was trimmed by 11 bases and J by 6 bases, leaving 16 bases between them. CDR1 and CDR2 from the germline V gene are ENHRY and SYGVKD. The CDR3 is made up of 13 amino acids. CDR3 protein: CAASGTSDEKLFF. The DNA for the CDR3 is TGTGCCGCGTCCGGGACATCGGATGAAAAACTGTTTTTT.